The next 32 T cell receptor beta chains were all read from a single sample in a study of blood T cell repertoires in COVID-19. The protocol was immunoSEQ multiplex PCR, while the TCRdb copy is restricted to in-frame clones and leaves out a portion. The sample includes 150,000 to 200,000 clones, under 80% of them seen just once. Sample: peripheral blood. These receptor sequences come from a man between 65 and 85 years old with acute or convalescent COVID-19.

This sequence joins TRBV27 and TRBJ1-4, with 8 bases fitting TRBD1. V dropped 6 bases and J dropped 5; count of bases not matched to a gene: 8. There are 15 residues in the CDR3. CDR1 and CDR2 (germline): MNHEY, SMNVEV (reference sequence). The CDR3 reads CASRGYRDRNEKLFF. The CDR3 region has the DNA TGTGCCAGCAGGGGATACCGGGACAGGAATGAAAAACTGTTTTTT.

The chain combines TRBV29-1 with TRBJ2-1, with 8 bases matching TRBD2. With 0 bases clipped from V and 2 bases from J, the junction kept 3 bases outside the gene matches. The length of the CDR3 is 15 residues. Germline V gives CDR1 SQVTM, CDR2 ANQGSEA. CDR3 loop: CSVEEPGLAYNEQFF. CDR3 DNA sequence: TGCAGCGTTGAAGAACCGGGACTAGCCTACAATGAGCAGTTCTTC.

This chain links TRBV11-2 with TRBJ2-1; 8 bases fit TRBD1. Germline lookup yields CDR1 SGHAT and CDR2 FQNNGV. With 6 bases clipped from V and 8 bases from J, the junction kept 3 bases outside the gene matches. The CDR3 extends over 12 amino acids. CDR3: CASRAQGDEQFF. CDR3 in DNA: TGTGCCAGCAGGGCACAGGGGGATGAGCAGTTCTTC.

This rearrangement joins TRBV5-1 to TRBJ2-3; TRBD2 matches 9 bases. The CDR3 is 14 amino acids. Trimming took 2 bases from V and 6 from J; bases not matched to a gene: 4. Per the germline V gene, CDR1 is SGHRS and CDR2 is YFSETQ. CDR3 DNA sequence: TGCGCCAGCAGCTTTGCGGGGGGGCCCGATACGCAGTATTTT. This sequence encodes CASSFAGGPDTQYF.

The gene calls are TRBV24-1 and TRBJ2-1, with TRBD2 identical over 7 bases. Germline trimming cut 4 bases from V and 5 bases from J; bases unmatched to any gene: 4. This CDR3 region has 14 residues. The germline CDR1 and CDR2 sequences are KGHDR and SFDVKD. The CDR3 spells CATSERGTNNEQFF. The CDR3 DNA reads TGTGCCACCAGTGAGCGTGGGACTAACAATGAGCAGTTCTTC.

Within the sample, this clone is medium-sized. The CDR3 nucleotides are TGTGCCAGCAGTTACCGGACAGGGTTCGAGGAGACCCAGTACTTC. Its translation is CASSYRTGFEETQYF. This sequence joins TRBV7-9 and TRBJ2-5, with 8 bases that match TRBD1. The CDR3 sequence is 15 residues long. Losses at the gene ends were 6 bases for V and 5 bases for J; bases not matched to a gene: 11. The germline V gene has CDR1 SEHNR and CDR2 FQNEAQ (reference sequence).

J is TRBJ2-7 and V is TRBV6-5, with 9 positions matching TRBD2. V lost 10 bases to trimming and J lost 7 bases; unmatched junction nucleotides: 8. From germline, CDR1 is MNHEY and CDR2 SVGAGI. This CDR3 is built from 12 residues. The CDR3: CAITSGLGEQYF. In DNA form, the CDR3 reads TGTGCCATAACTAGCGGGTTAGGGGAGCAGTACTTC.

Only one count was recorded for this clone. The chain couples TRBV6-6 to TRBJ2-5, with 10 bases identical to TRBD2. This CDR3 region has 14 residues. Germline CDR1 is MNHNY and CDR2 is SVGAGI (reference sequence). The V gene end was trimmed by 7 bases and the J gene end by 1 base; junction bases not matched to a gene: 3. The CDR3 spells CASIASGSQETQYF. The CDR3, as DNA: TGTGCCAGCATCGCTAGCGGGAGCCAAGAGACCCAGTACTTC.

The CDR3 region has the DNA TGTGCCAGCAGTTTTGGTAGCTATGGCTACACCTTC. Translation gives CASSFGSYGYTF. This sequence joins TRBV27 and TRBJ1-2; D gene uncertain. The CDR3 is 12 residues long. V was shortened by 3 bases and J by 4 bases, with 6 bases between the two germline ends. The germline V gene encodes CDR1 MNHEY and CDR2 SMNVEV (reference sequence).

V is TRBV5-1 and J is TRBJ1-3, with 8 nucleotides matching TRBD1. The CDR3 covers 15 residues. Looked up from germline, CDR1 is SGHRS and CDR2 is YFSETQ. V was clipped by 4 bases and J by 0 bases; unmatched bases: 3. This CDR3 is CASSKDRASGNTIYF. The CDR3 DNA reads as TGCGCCAGCAGCAAGGACAGGGCCTCTGGAAACACCATATATTTT.

This chain links TRBV28 with TRBJ2-5, with 8 bases aligning to TRBD1. V shed 2 bases and J 4 bases; nucleotides not matched to a gene: 6. CDR1 is MDHEN and CDR2 is SYDVKM in the germline V gene. CDR3 length: 15 residues. CDR3 sequence reads: CASSLPGQGGETQYF. The CDR3, as DNA: TGTGCCAGCAGTTTACCCGGACAGGGCGGAGAGACCCAGTACTTC.

The chain links TRBV11-2 to TRBJ2-1, with D unclear. In germline, CDR1 is SGHAT, CDR2 FQNNGV. The CDR3 totals 15 residues. The ends were cut back, 0 bases at V and 6 bases at J, with 12 bases in the middle. CDR3 amino acids: CASSLESPTRNEQFF. The CDR3, as DNA: TGTGCCAGCAGCTTAGAATCCCCTACCCGCAATGAGCAGTTCTTC.

The rearrangement links TRBV9 to TRBJ1-5; TRBD1 aligns across 9 bases. Germline-derived CDR1 and CDR2 are SGDLS and YYNGEE. The CDR3 consists of 14 residues. The V and J ends lost 3 bases and 6 bases, in that order; junction bases with no gene match: 4. The chain's CDR3 is CASSAGTGPQPQHF. The CDR3 DNA reads TGTGCCAGCAGCGCCGGGACAGGGCCTCAGCCCCAGCATTTT.

The rearrangement uses TRBV7-2 and TRBJ2-5, with 9 bases identical to TRBD2. Germline assignment: CDR1 SGHTA and CDR2 FQGNSA. The CDR3 is made up of 15 amino acids. With V trimmed by 5 bases and J by 4 bases, 8 bases remained unmatched. CDR3 sequence: CASSVSGSFGETQYF. The CDR3 DNA reads as TGTGCCAGCAGCGTTAGCGGGAGTTTTGGAGAGACCCAGTACTTC.

This chain joins TRBV7-9 and TRBJ1-1, with D uncertain. Germline V gene data show CDR1 as SEHNR and CDR2 as FQNEAQ (reference sequence). The CDR3 spans 14 residues. V was trimmed by 3 bases and J by 7 bases, leaving 15 bases between them. The CDR3 region is CASSFERNVNEAFF. CDR3 DNA: TGTGCCAGCAGCTTTGAGAGGAATGTTAATGAAGCTTTCTTT.

This chain uses TRBV3-1 (or the pseudogene TRBV3-2) with TRBJ2-7, with 9 positions matching TRBD1. The CDR3 contains 15 residues. V trimming: 1 base; J trimming: 3 bases; junction bases outside the gene matches: 4. Germline V gene data show CDR1 as LGHDT and CDR2 as YNNKEL (reference sequence). Written as DNA, the CDR3 is TGTGCCAGCAGCCAAGGAGACAGGGGGTTCTACGAGCAGTACTTC. Amino acid sequence: CASSQGDRGFYEQYF.

This clone is a singleton in its sample. This sequence joins TRBV29-1 and TRBJ2-3, with 13 positions matching TRBD2. V shed 5 bases, J shed 4 bases, and the junction held 6 bases outside the gene matches. The V gene's germline CDR1 is SQVTM and CDR2 ANQGSEA. This CDR3 comprises 15 residues. The CDR3 coding sequence is TGCAGCGTTAAAACTAGCGGGGGGGCTTCAGATACGCAGTATTTT. It specifies CSVKTSGGASDTQYF.

This chain joins TRBV11-2 and TRBJ2-3; D might be TRBD2 (7 bases). V was pared by 1 base and J by 1 base, with 12 bases between. Per the germline V gene, CDR1 is SGHAT and CDR2 is FQNNGV. The CDR3 has 16 amino acids. CDR3 amino acids: CASSLVGGAGTDTQYF. CDR3 nucleotide sequence: TGTGCCAGCAGCTTAGTAGGGGGGGCGGGCACAGATACGCAGTATTTT.

V and J are TRBV6-1 and TRBJ1-2, with a weak D call TRBD1 (5 bases). The CDR3 extends over 15 amino acids. Germline V gene data show CDR1 as MNHNS and CDR2 as SASEGT. V was pared by 1 base and J by 0 bases, with 9 bases between. CDR3 protein: CASSEGRGSNYGYTF. The CDR3 bases are TGTGCCAGCAGTGAAGGAAGGGGATCTAACTATGGCTACACCTTC.

This clone was observed a handful of times. The V gene is TRBV6-6, the J gene TRBJ1-2; possibly TRBD1 for D (5 bases). V was cut by 6 bases and J by 8 bases, with 13 bases left in between. CDR3 size: 12 residues. CDR1 is MNHNY and CDR2 is SVGAGI in the germline V gene (reference sequence). In nucleotides, the CDR3 is TGTGCCAGCAGACCGGGACTGCTCGGCTACACCTTC. Its translation is CASRPGLLGYTF.

The chain combines TRBV10-3 with TRBJ2-7, with a weak D call TRBD1 (6 bases). This CDR3 is built from 11 residues. The V gene's germline CDR1 is ENHRY and CDR2 SYGVKD. The V end was cut by 10 bases, the J end by 5 bases, with 12 bases between. For the CDR3, the DNA is TGTGCCACAAGTCGGACAGACGAGCAGTACTTC. Its translation is CATSRTDEQYF.

The chain has TRBV4-1 and TRBJ1-2, with TRBD1 identical over 10 bases. The length of the CDR3 is 15 residues. V lost 4 bases and J lost 8; bases outside the gene matches: 10. Germline V gene data show CDR1 as MGHRA and CDR2 as YSYEKL. The chain's CDR3 is CASSRSDGTGVGYTF. The CDR3 nucleotides read TGCGCCAGCAGCCGATCGGACGGGACAGGGGTCGGCTACACCTTC.

This clone appeared a single time. The V gene is TRBV10-3, the J gene TRBJ1-2; D remains ambiguous. This CDR3 has 14 residues. V lost 4 bases, J lost 3 bases, and 12 bases lay in between. From germline, CDR1 is ENHRY and CDR2 SYGVKD. CDR3 amino acids: CAISAGELDYGYTF. DNA for the CDR3: TGTGCCATCAGTGCCGGGGAGTTGGACTATGGCTACACCTTC.

The chain joins TRBV5-1 to TRBJ1-6; TRBD1 matches at 8 bases. The J segment lost 10 bases and the V segment lost 4 bases, leaving 7 bases of the junction unmatched. Germline CDR1 is SGHRS and CDR2 is YFSETQ. The CDR3 spans 14 residues. Here the CDR3 DNA reads TGCGCCAGCAGCACGGACAGGGTCGGGTCACCCCTCCACTTT. The encoded protein is CASSTDRVGSPLHF.

This clone was seen more than once but under ten times. This rearrangement joins TRBV3-1 (or the pseudogene TRBV3-2) to TRBJ2-7, with D uncertain. The CDR3 contains 13 residues. Germline CDR1 reads LGHDT; CDR2 reads YNNKEL (reference sequence). V shed 4 bases and J shed 3 bases, with 10 bases lying between them. CDR3 residues: CASSPQTFYEQYF. DNA for the CDR3: TGTGCCAGCAGCCCGCAAACATTCTACGAGCAGTACTTC.

V usage is TRBV6-5 and J usage is TRBJ1-1; the match to TRBD1 covers 9 bases. Germline CDR1 is MNHEY and CDR2 is SVGAGI. The CDR3 contains 15 residues. The junction had 6 bases not matched to a gene; V was cut back by 5 bases and J by 2 bases. DNA for the CDR3: TGTGCCAGCAGTCCAGGACAGGGGCTAAACACTGAAGCTTTCTTT. Protein: CASSPGQGLNTEAFF.

The V gene is TRBV2, the J gene TRBJ1-5, with 9 positions matching TRBD1. J gave up 2 bases and V 6 bases, and 11 bases lay outside the gene matches. In germline, CDR1 is SNHLY, CDR2 FYNNEI. CDR3 length equals 17 residues. The CDR3: CASSPGTGFGGNQPQHF. The CDR3 nucleotides read TGTGCCAGCAGCCCTGGGACAGGGTTTGGCGGCAATCAGCCCCAGCATTTT.

The rearrangement joins TRBV10-2 to TRBJ1-1; no firm D call. There are 13 residues in the CDR3. Germline CDR1 WSHSY, CDR2 SAAADI. V was cut by 4 bases and J by 4 bases, with 10 bases left in between. In DNA, the CDR3 is TGCGCCAGCAGTGGACAATCCGGCACTGAAGCTTTCTTT. Its translation: CASSGQSGTEAFF.

The sample holds a few counts of this clone. V usage is TRBV30 and J usage is TRBJ1-3; D is possibly TRBD1 (5 bases). CDR3 length: 15 residues. Trimming stripped 4 bases from V and 0 bases from J, with 13 bases between. Per germline, CDR1 GTSNPN and CDR2 SVGIG (reference sequence). The CDR3 DNA reads as TGTGCCTGGATGAATCCAGGGATCTCTGGAAACACCATATATTTT. It is translated as CAWMNPGISGNTIYF.

The chain recombines TRBV19 with TRBJ2-2; D not resolved. The CDR3 length is 12 residues. Germline V gene data show CDR1 as LNHDA and CDR2 as SQIVND (reference sequence). V lost 7 bases, J lost 5 bases, and 8 bases lay in between. The CDR3 nucleotides read TGTGCCAGTAATCGAGGTACCGGGGAGCTGTTTTTT. Encoded protein: CASNRGTGELFF.

The CDR3 nucleotides are TGTGCCAGCAGCCAAAAACAGGAGCTAACTAATGAAAAACTGTTTTTT. It specifies CASSQKQELTNEKLFF. V is TRBV7-9 and J is TRBJ1-4; D possibly corresponds to TRBD1 (5 bases). Deletions cut 5 bases from V and 1 base from J, with 14 bases between. CDR3 length: 16 residues. Looked up from germline, CDR1 is SEHNR and CDR2 is FQNEAQ (reference sequence).

This chain connects TRBV24-1 to TRBJ2-1, with 14 positions matching TRBD2. This CDR3 is built from 17 residues. J lost 12 bases, V lost 4 bases, and 13 bases had no gene match. Germline assignment: CDR1 KGHDR and CDR2 SFDVKD. In nucleotides, the CDR3 is TGTGCCACCAGTGACCCCACCGGGACTAGCGGGAGTTTCCGGCAGTTCTTC. Encoded protein: CATSDPTGTSGSFRQFF.